Shown below are 3 T cell receptor beta chains from a single sample sequenced in a study of blood T cell repertoires in COVID-19. Repertoires were generated with immunoSEQ multiplex PCR, while TCRdb's copy carries only in-frame clones and drops some. The sample carries fewer than 250,000 clones, roughly 85% recorded once. Sequences were obtained from peripheral blood. All receptors come from a woman in her 70s with active or convalescent COVID-19.

This chain uses TRBV28 with TRBJ1-2; 7 nucleotides agree with TRBD1. The germline V gene encodes CDR1 MDHEN and CDR2 SYDVKM. V dropped 10 bases and J dropped 7; count of bases not matched to a gene: 9. CDR3 length equals 12 residues. As DNA, the CDR3 is TGTGCCATTGACAGGGTGTACGGTGGCTACACCTTC. Its translation is CAIDRVYGGYTF.

This clone has a single count. The chain is built from TRBV4-2 and TRBJ1-5, with a weak D call TRBD1 (6 bases). The CDR3 has 16 amino acids. The V gene's germline CDR1 is LGHNA and CDR2 YNFKEQ. V lost 3 bases and J lost 7, with 19 bases in between. The CDR3 DNA reads TGTGCCAGCAGCCATGACCCACAGGGTATGCAACAGCCCCAGCATTTT. Protein product: CASSHDPQGMQQPQHF.

The chain employs TRBV5-1 and TRBJ1-5; 11 bases line up with TRBD1. The CDR3 length is 14 residues. Trimming cost V 2 bases and J 6 bases; bases outside gene matches: 1. Germline loops: CDR1 SGHRS, CDR2 YFSETQ. The CDR3, as DNA: TGCGCCAGCAGCTTTGGGACAGGGGGTCAGCCCCAGCATTTT. Translation: CASSFGTGGQPQHF.